This is a list of T cell receptor beta chains from one sample in a study of T-cell reconstitution after alpha-beta-depleted transplantation in children. TCRdb processed the PCR reads anew with MiXCR; each CDR3 protein has one entry. The sample holds over 550,000 distinct CDR3 sequences, about 10% seen once. The starting material was PBMCs from the stem cell graft donor, obtained from the stem cell graft. These receptors all stem from a human donor who donated a stem cell graft to a child with acute myeloid leukemia. The CDR3 runs from the conserved cysteine through the conserved F or W. The D gene is left open where the match is weak. Part of the rows lack a size; the others show once, few, many or a class for expanded clones.

size	D	V	J	DNA	CDR3
NA	NA	TRBV7-3	TRBJ1-6	TGTGCCAGCAGCTTAAGGCGGGGGGACTCACCCCTCCACTTT	CASSLRRGDSPLHF
many	NA	TRBV14	TRBJ1-1	TGTGCCAGCAGACCTGGCGGGGAGAACACTGAAGCTTTCTTT	CASRPGGENTEAFF
NA	NA	TRBV5-1	TRBJ1-2	TGCGCCAGCAGCGGGACACTGGGGCCCGGCTACACCTTC	CASSGTLGPGYTF
few	NA	TRBV15	TRBJ2-2	TGTGCCACCAGCCCTAGCGTGGCCGGGGAGCTGTTTTTT	CATSPSVAGELFF
few	NA	TRBV9	TRBJ1-5	TGTGCCAGCAGCGTAGGAGGGAATGGCCAGCCCCAGCATTTT	CASSVGGNGQPQHF
few	TRBD2	TRBV5-1	TRBJ2-5	TGCGCCAGCAGCTTGAATGGCCTAGCGGGAGGGCGGTCCCGCCAAGAGACCCAGTACTTC	CASSLNGLAGGRSRQETQYF
NA	NA	TRBV28	TRBJ2-1	TGTGCCAGCAGTTTAGGGACACATGACAATGAGCAGTTCTTC	CASSLGTHDNEQFF
NA	NA	TRBV29-1	TRBJ2-1	TGCAGCGTTGGGGGAAAGGGAAGTTCATATGAGCAGTTCTTC	CSVGGKGSSYEQFF
many	NA	TRBV7-2	TRBJ2-1	TGTGCCAGCAGCTTTCGGACAGCCTTAACGATCTACAATGAGCAGTTCTTC	CASSFRTALTIYNEQFF
NA	NA	TRBV12-3/TRBV12-4	TRBJ2-7	TGTGCCAGCAGTTTTCGTGCGGTCTCCTACGAGCAGTACTTC	CASSFRAVSYEQYF
NA	TRBD2	TRBV30	TRBJ2-1	TGTGCCTGGAGTGTACTTCTGATCAAGGGGGTCGGACTAGCGGGAGGGCCCAGTGAGCAGTTCTTC	CAWSVLLIKGVGLAGGPSEQFF
NA	NA	TRBV29-1	TRBJ2-1	TGCAGCGCCGAACCAGTGGGCTCCTACAATGAGCAGTTCTTC	CSAEPVGSYNEQFF
NA	TRBD1	TRBV14	TRBJ1-1	TGTGCCAGCAGTCTCCTACAGGGGACCCTTGAAGCTTTCTTT	CASSLLQGTLEAFF
few	NA	TRBV10-3	TRBJ1-1	TGTGCCATCAGTGACAGGGTGAGCACTGAAGCTTTCTTT	CAISDRVSTEAFF
NA	TRBD1	TRBV18	TRBJ2-2	TGTGCCAGCTCACCGAGTGGACAGGCTAACACCGGGGAGCTGTTTTTT	CASSPSGQANTGELFF
NA	NA	TRBV29-1	TRBJ2-5	TGCAGCGTACTGACAGGAATCAAAGAGACCCAGTACTTC	CSVLTGIKETQYF
NA	NA	TRBV12-3/TRBV12-4	TRBJ1-5	TGTGCCAGCAGTTTTAATAGTGGCGGCAATCAGCCCCAGCATTTT	CASSFNSGGNQPQHF
NA	NA	TRBV7-2	TRBJ2-4	TGTGCCAGCAGCTCTGTCGGGCCCGCCAAAAACATTCAGTACTTC	CASSSVGPAKNIQYF
NA	TRBD2	TRBV5-1	TRBJ2-3	TGCGGCAGCAGCACCGCGCCACTAGCGGGGGAAGATACGCAGTATTTT	CGSSTAPLAGEDTQYF
NA	NA	TRBV20-1	TRBJ2-7	TGCTGTGCAAATATCCCGGGGGCCAGCTCCTACGAGCAGTACTTC	CCANIPGASSYEQYF
many	NA	TRBV28	TRBJ1-2	TGTGCCAGCAGTTTTGGTATGACGGCAGCTAACTATGGCTACACCTTC	CASSFGMTAANYGYTF
many	NA	TRBV7-9	TRBJ1-1	TGTGCCAGCAGCCTGATGGGGGAGAACACTGAAGCTTTCTTT	CASSLMGENTEAFF
NA	TRBD1	TRBV4-2	TRBJ1-4	TGTGCCAGCAGCGGACAGGAAGGTGAAAAACTGTTTTTT	CASSGQEGEKLFF
few	NA	TRBV29-1	TRBJ1-1	TGCAGCGTTGTTGGGTCGGGGGGAGCTTTCTTT	CSVVGSGGAFF
NA	TRBD2	TRBV20-1	TRBJ2-7	TGCAGTGCTAGGATGGGACTAGCGGGTGTCAATGAGCAGTACTTC	CSARMGLAGVNEQYF
NA	NA	TRBV18	TRBJ1-4	TGTGCCAGCTCACCGGATCGGCGGGGAGAAAAACTGTTTTTT	CASSPDRRGEKLFF
NA	TRBD1	TRBV29-1	TRBJ2-7	TGCAGCGGGTGGGGGACAGGGTCGGACGAGCAGTACTTC	CSGWGTGSDEQYF
few	NA	TRBV3-1	TRBJ2-1	TGTGCCAGCAGCCAAGTCCTAGCCACCGGCTATGAGCAGTTCTTC	CASSQVLATGYEQFF
few	TRBD2	TRBV6-2/TRBV6-3	TRBJ2-1	TGTGCCAGCAGTTACGTTATAGGGGGACTAGCTATCAATGAGCAGTTCTTC	CASSYVIGGLAINEQFF
NA	NA	TRBV6-1	TRBJ1-4	TGTGCCAGCAAGACGGGTATACTAGGTGAAAAACTGTTTTTT	CASKTGILGEKLFF
few	TRBD2	TRBV27	TRBJ2-7	TGTGCCAGCAGTTTAAATCAGCGGGGCGGCGAGCAGTACTTC	CASSLNQRGGEQYF
many	NA	TRBV7-9	TRBJ2-7	TGTGCCAGCAGCACACCCCGGGCCTACGAGCAGTACTTC	CASSTPRAYEQYF
NA	TRBD2	TRBV7-2	TRBJ2-2	TGTGCCAGCAGCTCCGGAGGACTAGCGGGAGTAGCCGGGGAGCTGTTTTTT	CASSSGGLAGVAGELFF
few	TRBD1	TRBV24-1	TRBJ1-5	TGTGCCACCAGTGATGGGGGACAGGGGAAGCTGCAGCCCCAGCATTTT	CATSDGGQGKLQPQHF
many	TRBD2	TRBV29-1	TRBJ2-5	TGCAGCGTTCGGACTAGCGGAGAGACCCAGTACTTC	CSVRTSGETQYF
NA	TRBD2	TRBV4-3	TRBJ2-5	TGCGCCAGCAGCCAAGGACAACTAGCGGGAGGAGCGCTAGAGACCCAGTACTTC	CASSQGQLAGGALETQYF
NA	NA	TRBV7-3	TRBJ2-5	TGTGCCAGCAGCTTATATAGTAGCGGAGGGTTGGTCGGCGAGACCCAGTACTTC	CASSLYSSGGLVGETQYF
few	NA	TRBV7-2	TRBJ1-2	TGTGCCAGCAGCTTAACCGCCGCGGTCTCTAACTATGGCTACACCTTC	CASSLTAAVSNYGYTF
few	NA	TRBV7-3	TRBJ1-4	TGTGCCAGCAGCTGCAACACCCGGCCAGGGCCGTTTTGGGAAAAACTGTTTTTT	CASSCNTRPGPFWEKLFF
NA	TRBD1	TRBV7-2	TRBJ2-2	TGTGCCAGCAGCTCCTTTAACAGGGGTAGTACCGGGGAGCTGTTTTTT	CASSSFNRGSTGELFF
few	NA	TRBV20-1	TRBJ2-7	TGCAGTGCTAGAGATCCCGTAAGCTCCTACGAGCAGTACTTC	CSARDPVSSYEQYF